One and the same sample provided the 21 T cell receptor beta chains below, sequenced in a study of blood T cell repertoires in COVID-19. TCRdb's table, derived via immunoSEQ multiplex PCR, lists solely in-frame clones and lacks some. The table shows tens of thousands of clones, with about 84% occurring only once. Material for sequencing was peripheral blood. All receptors come from a man older than 75 with active or convalescent COVID-19.

This chain uses TRBV5-1 with TRBJ2-7, with a possible D match to TRBD2 (7 bases). CDR3 length: 15 amino acids. The germline gives CDR1 SGHRS, CDR2 YFSETQ. V dropped 1 base and J dropped 2 bases, with 13 bases sitting between them. The DNA of the CDR3 is TGCGCCAGCAGCTTGATTGCGGGGGCCCCCTACGAGCAGTACTTC. Protein sequence: CASSLIAGAPYEQYF.

This sequence joins TRBV28 and TRBJ1-5, with 9 bases lining up with TRBD1. J gave up 6 bases and V 6 bases, and 9 bases lay outside the gene matches. Germline V gene sequence: CDR1 MDHEN, CDR2 SYDVKM. The CDR3 is 15 residues long. The CDR3 DNA is TGTGCCAGCAGAACCACAGGGGGCGCCGGTCAGCCCCAGCATTTT. Its translation: CASRTTGGAGQPQHF.

The chain links TRBV6-2 or TRBV6-3 to TRBJ1-5; 8 nucleotides agree with TRBD1. Germline CDR1 reads MNHEY; CDR2 reads SVGEGT. V lost 5 bases, J lost 6 bases, and 9 bases stayed unmatched. The CDR3 loop spans 15 amino acids. In DNA form, the CDR3 reads TGTGCCAGCAGTACCTCGGCCAGGGGGCTTCAGCCCCAGCATTTT. It encodes CASSTSARGLQPQHF.

V and J are TRBV4-1 and TRBJ2-1, with no clear D. The CDR3 consists of 16 residues. Trimming removed 0 bases at V and 0 bases at J, with 9 bases between. Germline assignment: CDR1 MGHRA and CDR2 YSYEKL. Here the CDR3 DNA reads TGCGCCAGCAGCCAAGATCGAACGAGCTCCTACAATGAGCAGTTCTTC. It specifies CASSQDRTSSYNEQFF.

V usage is TRBV16 and J usage is TRBJ2-5, with TRBD2 identical over 8 bases. CDR3 length: 13 amino acids. CDR1 and CDR2 from the germline V gene are KGHSY and FQNENV. With V trimmed by 4 bases and J by 5 bases, 3 bases remained unmatched. The CDR3 spells CASSPERGETQYF. CDR3 sequence (DNA): TGTGCCAGCAGCCCTGAGCGGGGGGAGACCCAGTACTTC.

In this sample, this clone turned up once. V and J are TRBV29-1 and TRBJ2-5, with 13 bases identical to TRBD2. CDR1 and CDR2 (germline): SQVTM, ANQGSEA. V trimming: 6 bases; J trimming: 5 bases; junction bases outside the gene matches: 12. The CDR3 length is 16 residues. The CDR3 protein is CSVLGRLAGGGETQYF. The CDR3 DNA reads TGCAGCGTGCTCGGGCGACTAGCGGGGGGCGGGGAGACCCAGTACTTC.

This clone was picked up a small number of times. This chain links TRBV10-3 with TRBJ2-2; 7 bases line up with TRBD1. This CDR3 is built from 16 residues. Germline-derived CDR1 and CDR2 are ENHRY and SYGVKD. Losses at the gene ends were 2 bases for V and 2 bases for J; bases not matched to a gene: 5. DNA for the CDR3: TGTGCCATCAGTGAGGGGGGACAGATTAACACCGGGGAGCTGTTTTTT. Protein product: CAISEGGQINTGELFF.

J is TRBJ1-3 and V is TRBV4-3; D not resolved. Trimming pared 0 bases from V and 0 bases from J, leaving 6 bases between. The CDR3 totals 15 residues. Germline CDR1 is LGHNA and CDR2 is YSLEER. CDR3 DNA sequence: TGCGCCAGCAGCCAAGACAGGAACTCTGGAAACACCATATATTTT. Its protein product is CASSQDRNSGNTIYF.

The chain uses TRBV7-6 and TRBJ2-7; 11 bases line up with TRBD1. From germline, CDR1 is SGHVS and CDR2 FNYEAQ. There are 15 residues in the CDR3. V gave up 4 bases and J gave up 3 bases; unmatched junction bases: 5. For the CDR3, the DNA is TGTGCCAGCAGCTCGAGGACAGGGGGCGACTACGAGCAGTACTTC. Amino acids: CASSSRTGGDYEQYF.

A few counts support this clone. V and J are TRBV7-8 and TRBJ1-3; unclear D gene. Trimming stripped 1 base from V and 0 bases from J, with 10 bases between. Germline V CDR1 and CDR2: SGHVS, FQNEAQ. The CDR3 is made up of 16 amino acids. The CDR3 sequence: CASSLVAGSSGNTIYF. The CDR3 bases are TGTGCCAGCAGCTTAGTGGCGGGGAGCTCTGGAAACACCATATATTTT.

The chain uses TRBV7-8 and TRBJ1-1; TRBD1 agrees at 9 bases. With V trimmed by 4 bases and J by 6 bases, 9 bases remained unmatched. This CDR3 is 15 amino acids long. The germline V gene has CDR1 SGHVS and CDR2 FQNEAQ. CDR3 DNA: TGTGCCAGCAGCTCCCGACAGGGGGATGGGGCTGAAGCTTTCTTT. The encoded protein is CASSSRQGDGAEAFF.

This clone was picked up a small number of times. The chain links TRBV6-2 or TRBV6-3 to TRBJ2-7; 7 bases map to TRBD1. The CDR3 runs to 18 residues. Looked up from germline, CDR1 is MNHEY and CDR2 is SVGEGT. With 0 bases clipped from V and 0 bases from J, the junction kept 11 bases outside the gene matches. CDR3 amino acids: CASSYSRGQTWSSYEQYF. The CDR3 bases are TGTGCCAGCAGTTACTCGAGGGGACAGACTTGGAGCTCCTACGAGCAGTACTTC.

The chain recombines TRBV25-1 with TRBJ2-2; the D gene is possibly TRBD2 (5 bases). The V gene's germline CDR1 is MGHDK and CDR2 SYGVNS. V was clipped by 5 bases and J by 5 bases, with 12 bases between them. This CDR3 region has 14 residues. The CDR3 nucleotides are TGTGCCAGCAGTACCCGCGCGGGTACCGGGGAGCTGTTTTTT. Amino acids: CASSTRAGTGELFF.

V usage is TRBV6-5 and J usage is TRBJ2-3, with 7 nucleotides matching TRBD2. The CDR3 is 15 residues long. V was pared by 5 bases and J by 2 bases, with 7 bases of the junction left unmatched. The germline CDR1 and CDR2 sequences are MNHEY and SVGAGI. The CDR3 DNA reads TGTGCCAGCAGTCGGGGGGAGTCCCTCACAGATACGCAGTATTTT. Translation: CASSRGESLTDTQYF.

The chain is built from TRBV10-2 and TRBJ1-5; TRBD1 agrees at 8 bases. In germline, CDR1 is WSHSY, CDR2 SAAADI. The ends lost 8 bases at V and 6 bases at J; junction bases unmatched: 9. This CDR3 is built from 14 residues. CDR3 amino acids: CASSTGEDLQPQHF. The CDR3 coding sequence is TGCGCCAGCTCGACAGGGGAAGACCTTCAGCCCCAGCATTTT.

The chain couples TRBV5-1 to TRBJ2-1; D not resolved. Germline V lookup: CDR1 SGHRS, CDR2 YFSETQ. Trimming left V 4 bases short and J 5 bases short, with 13 bases between. The CDR3 is made up of 14 amino acids. CDR3 DNA: TGCGCCAGCAGCCCCCTTCGCCGGGACAATGAGCAGTTCTTC. Residues: CASSPLRRDNEQFF. Full variable domain (missing parts from reference TRBV5-1 and TRBJ2-1): KAGVTQTPRYLIKTRGQQVTLSCSPISGHRSVSWYQQTPGQGLQFLFEYFSETQRNKGNFPGRFSGRQFSNSRSEMNVSTLELGDSALYLCASSPLRRDNEQFFGPGTRLTVL.

This sequence joins TRBV18 and TRBJ2-7, with D uncertain. Trimming stripped 1 base from V and 7 bases from J, with 11 bases between. The length of the CDR3 is 13 residues. CDR1 KGHSH and CDR2 LQKENI come from the germline V gene. The CDR3 is CASSPRPGREQYF. The CDR3 DNA reads as TGTGCCAGCTCACCACGTCCAGGTCGGGAGCAGTACTTC.

The chain carries TRBV6-6 and TRBJ1-1; 8 nucleotides align to TRBD1. V trimming: 6 bases; J trimming: 4 bases; junction bases outside the gene matches: 7. The CDR3 is made up of 14 amino acids. Per germline, CDR1 MNHNY and CDR2 SVGAGI (reference sequence). CDR3: CASRDRGAGTEAFF. CDR3 sequence (DNA): TGTGCCAGCAGAGACAGGGGAGCGGGCACTGAAGCTTTCTTT.

The genes are TRBV3-1 (or the pseudogene TRBV3-2) and TRBJ1-1, with D unclear. Germline CDR1 is LGHDT and CDR2 is YNNKEL (reference sequence). This CDR3 is 12 amino acids long. The germline V and J ends were trimmed by 1 base and 10 bases, with 10 bases remaining between them. CDR3 in DNA: TGTGCCAGCAGCCAAGCCTCCCTCGGAGCTTTCTTT. Protein: CASSQASLGAFF.

The V gene is TRBV2, the J gene TRBJ2-2, with D perhaps matching TRBD2 (7 bases). The CDR3 consists of 14 residues. The germline gives CDR1 SNHLY, CDR2 FYNNEI. V was trimmed by 7 bases and J by 6 bases, leaving 15 bases between them. The CDR3: CASNAGAYAGELFF. DNA of the CDR3: TGTGCCAGCAACGCGGGGGCATACGCCGGGGAGCTGTTTTTT.

The chain couples TRBV19 to TRBJ2-3, with 11 bases lining up with TRBD2. The CDR3 totals 17 residues. Germline-derived CDR1 and CDR2 are LNHDA and SQIVND (reference sequence). The V gene end was trimmed by 3 bases and the J gene end by 4 bases; junction bases not matched to a gene: 9. CDR3 nucleotides: TGTGCCAGTAGTATCCAAGTAGCGGGGGGGTCATCAGATACGCAGTATTTT. Protein product: CASSIQVAGGSSDTQYF. Full variable domain (missing parts from reference TRBV19 and TRBJ2-3): DGGITQSPKYLFRKEGQNVTLSCEQNLNHDAMYWYRQDPGQGLRLIYYSQIVNDFQKGDIAEGYSVSREKKESFPLTVTSAQKNPTAFYLCASSIQVAGGSSDTQYFGPGTRLTVL.